The rows below give T cell receptor beta chains drawn from one sample of a study of T cell responses to AZD1222 COVID-19 vaccine. The protocol was immunoSEQ multiplex PCR, while the TCRdb copy is restricted to in-frame clones and leaves out a portion. The repertoire holds more than 100,000 clones, with roughly 87% as singletons. Sample: peripheral blood, taken on day 0 of AZD1222 vaccination. Receptor source: an adult in good health. CDR3s include the opening cysteine and the closing phenylalanine or tryptophan. D genes are given only for firm matches. Clone size is shown for a subset of rows, as once, few, many or a class of expanded clone.

V gene	clone size	D gene	J gene	CDR3 protein	CDR3 DNA
TRBV6-1	.	.	TRBJ1-6	CASSDTYGTVGSSPLHF	TGTGCCAGCAGTGATACTTACGGCACGGTCGGGAGTTCACCCCTCCACTTT
TRBV4-1	.	TRBD1	TRBJ2-7	CASSHTTTGTAQYEQYF	TGCGCCAGCAGCCATACTACTACCGGGACAGCGCAATACGAGCAGTACTTC
TRBV3-1/TRBV3-2	.	.	TRBJ2-5	CASSQFRRETQYF	TGTGCCAGCAGCCAATTTCGGCGAGAGACCCAGTACTTC
TRBV6-5	.	.	TRBJ1-4	CASSYRTPNEKLFF	TGTGCCAGCAGTTACAGGACTCCTAATGAAAAACTGTTTTTT
TRBV2	.	.	TRBJ2-1	CASSEGRYNEQFF	TGTGCCAGCAGTGAAGGTCGCTACAATGAGCAGTTCTTC
TRBV7-9	.	.	TRBJ2-5	CASSPDIAVVTQYF	TGTGCCAGCAGCCCGGATATAGCGGTCGTGACCCAGTACTTC
TRBV30	.	.	TRBJ1-6	CAWNGRRNSPLHF	TGTGCCTGGAATGGGCGCAGGAATTCACCCCTCCACTTT
TRBV3-1/TRBV3-2	.	.	TRBJ1-2	CASSQGLSGSSTF	TGTGCCAGCAGCCAAGGTTTGTCCGGATCAAGCACCTTC
TRBV11-2	.	TRBD1	TRBJ1-2	CASSSRDRSNYGYTF	TGTGCCAGCAGCTCCCGGGACAGGAGTAACTATGGCTACACCTTC
TRBV4-2	.	.	TRBJ2-1	CASSPMLGGEAGNEQFF	TGTGCCAGCAGCCCAATGTTGGGGGGCGAAGCGGGCAATGAGCAGTTCTTC
TRBV4-3	.	TRBD2	TRBJ2-3	CASSQDRAGGPTDTQYF	TGCGCCAGCAGCCAAGATCGTGCGGGGGGGCCCACAGATACGCAGTATTTT
TRBV19	.	.	TRBJ1-1	CASSPHTGSQAFF	TGTGCCAGTAGTCCCCATACAGGGTCGCAAGCTTTCTTT
TRBV10-3	.	.	TRBJ1-5	CATGRSENNQPQHF	TGTGCCACGGGCAGGTCGGAGAACAATCAGCCCCAGCATTTT
TRBV4-1	.	.	TRBJ1-4	CASSQGRQRSKLFF	TGCGCCAGCAGCCAAGGACGTCAAAGGAGTAAACTGTTTTTT
TRBV3-1/TRBV3-2	.	.	TRBJ2-3	CASSQDGGASTDTQYF	TGTGCCAGCAGCCAAGATGGCGGAGCTAGCACAGATACGCAGTATTTT
TRBV6-6	.	.	TRBJ2-6	CASSLSFLASGANVLTF	TGTGCCAGCAGTCTTAGCTTTCTAGCCTCTGGGGCCAACGTCCTGACTTTC
TRBV2	.	.	TRBJ2-3	CASSEAGSSTDTQYF	TGTGCCAGCAGTGAAGCTGGGAGTAGCACAGATACGCAGTATTTT
TRBV3-1/TRBV3-2	.	.	TRBJ2-3	CASSPDGGLKDTQYF	TGTGCCAGCAGCCCCGACGGGGGCTTGAAAGATACGCAGTATTTT
TRBV5-6	.	.	TRBJ2-3	CASSLGLYITDTQYF	TGTGCCAGCAGCTTGGGGCTGTATATCACAGATACGCAGTATTTT
TRBV2	.	.	TRBJ2-7	CASSDGETAYF	TGTGCCAGCAGTGACGGGGAGACCGCTTACTTC
TRBV7-2	once	TRBD1	TRBJ2-1	CASSLGQGDEQFF	TGTGCCAGCAGCTTAGGACAGGGAGATGAGCAGTTCTTC
TRBV7-9	.	.	TRBJ1-1	CASSLLERPEAFF	TGTGCCAGCAGCTTATTGGAAAGACCTGAAGCTTTCTTT
TRBV7-3	.	.	TRBJ1-2	CASSSPGEAGYTF	TGTGCCAGCAGCTCCCCCGGTGAAGCTGGCTACACCTTC
TRBV19	once	.	TRBJ1-5	CASSTSNSNQPQHF	TGTGCCAGTAGTACCTCAAATAGCAATCAGCCCCAGCATTTT
TRBV27	.	.	TRBJ1-2	CASSATREGGFVYGYTF	TGTGCCAGCAGCGCTACCCGGGAGGGGGGTTTTGTTTATGGCTACACCTTC
TRBV6-1	once	.	TRBJ2-1	CASSELGSGSQFF	TGTGCCAGCAGTGAATTGGGCAGCGGTTCCCAGTTCTTC
TRBV5-4	.	.	TRBJ1-1	CASTRGGNTEAFF	TGTGCCAGCACCCGGGGGGGGAACACTGAAGCTTTCTTT
TRBV30	.	.	TRBJ1-1	CAWSVGAGNTEAFF	TGTGCCTGGAGTGTAGGGGCGGGGAACACTGAAGCTTTCTTT
TRBV5-4	.	.	TRBJ2-1	CASSIGPPSSYNEQFF	TGTGCCAGCAGCATAGGACCTCCTAGCTCCTACAATGAGCAGTTCTTC
TRBV5-6	once	.	TRBJ2-5	CASVRGRGETQYF	TGTGCCAGCGTAAGGGGTCGAGGGGAGACCCAGTACTTC
TRBV3-1/TRBV3-2	once	.	TRBJ1-2	CASSQDPARSTF	TGTGCCAGCAGCCAAGATCCCGCACGGTCGACCTTC
TRBV19	once	.	TRBJ1-6	CASSGGGSPLHF	TGTGCCAGTAGCGGGGGAGGTTCACCCCTCCACTTT
TRBV6-5	.	.	TRBJ1-3	CASSPRGAEGNTIYF	TGTGCCAGCAGTCCCCGGGGGGCGGAAGGAAACACCATATATTTT
TRBV2	.	TRBD1	TRBJ2-7	CASSGVRDRGLREQYF	TGTGCCAGCAGTGGGGTAAGGGACAGGGGCCTACGCGAGCAGTACTTC
TRBV6-2/TRBV6-3	.	.	TRBJ2-1	CASSRDDYNEQFF	TGTGCCAGCAGTCGGGACGACTACAATGAGCAGTTCTTC
TRBV7-3	.	.	TRBJ2-3	CASSLVSNPGDTQYF	TGTGCCAGCAGCTTAGTCAGTAATCCGGGGGATACGCAGTATTTT
TRBV11-3	.	TRBD1	TRBJ2-3	CASSLGQGADTQYF	TGTGCCAGCAGCTTGGGACAGGGGGCAGATACGCAGTATTTT
TRBV2	.	.	TRBJ1-1	CASEVPATGGPNWPEAFF	TGTGCCAGCGAGGTTCCAGCCACAGGTGGCCCAAACTGGCCTGAAGCTTTCTTT
TRBV9	.	TRBD2	TRBJ2-1	CASSVEGGGKSSEQFF	TGTGCCAGCAGCGTAGAGGGCGGGGGGAAGAGCAGTGAGCAGTTCTTC
TRBV10-3	.	TRBD2	TRBJ2-7	CAISPGLAGSSSYEQYF	TGTGCCATCAGTCCGGGACTAGCGGGGTCCTCCTCCTACGAGCAGTACTTC
TRBV9	.	.	TRBJ1-2	CASGPYGYTF	TGTGCCAGCGGGCCCTATGGCTACACCTTC
TRBV11-2	.	.	TRBJ1-1	CASSPLTRPTEAFF	TGTGCCAGCAGCCCTCTGACTCGACCGACCGAAGCTTTCTTT
TRBV30	.	.	TRBJ1-1	CAWSGQPNTEAFF	TGTGCCTGGAGTGGACAACCGAACACTGAAGCTTTCTTT
TRBV3-1/TRBV3-2	.	.	TRBJ2-2	CASSPRNTGELFF	TGTGCCAGCAGTCCAAGAAATACCGGGGAGCTGTTTTTT
TRBV6-5	.	.	TRBJ1-2	CASSYGQGGIAGGYTF	TGTGCCAGCAGTTACGGGCAGGGCGGGATAGCGGGTGGCTACACCTTC
TRBV5-5	once	.	TRBJ1-2	CASSPPSGAQSGYTF	TGTGCCAGCAGTCCCCCGTCGGGGGCGCAGAGCGGCTACACCTTC
TRBV2	.	TRBD1	TRBJ2-7	CASSPRDRSSYEQYF	TGTGCCAGCAGTCCTCGGGACAGGAGCTCCTACGAGCAGTACTTC
TRBV5-4	once	.	TRBJ1-1	CASSYVGGTEAFF	TGTGCCAGCAGCTACGTCGGAGGGACTGAAGCTTTCTTT
TRBV20-1	.	.	TRBJ1-4	CSARGEKLFF	TGCAGTGCCCGAGGGGAAAAACTGTTTTTT
TRBV5-1	.	.	TRBJ2-7	CASSLVGGPEQYF	TGCGCCAGCAGCTTGGTGGGGGGGCCCGAGCAGTACTTC
TRBV29-1	.	TRBD1	TRBJ2-1	CSVQIQGREFF	TGCAGCGTCCAGATACAGGGGCGGGAGTTCTTC
TRBV3-1/TRBV3-2	.	.	TRBJ2-2	CASSLAGELFF	TGTGCCAGCAGTTTAGCCGGGGAGCTGTTTTTT
TRBV25-1	.	.	TRBJ1-1	CASSDSLGGDTEAFF	TGTGCCAGCAGTGATTCCCTGGGAGGGGACACTGAAGCTTTCTTT
TRBV11-3	few	TRBD1	TRBJ2-2	CASSLDRGTGELFF	TGTGCCAGCAGCTTAGACAGGGGGACCGGGGAGCTGTTTTTT
TRBV5-4	.	.	TRBJ2-4	CASSIWGVGIQYF	TGTGCCAGCAGCATATGGGGGGTGGGCATTCAGTACTTC